The 18 T cell receptor beta chains in this list originate from one sample, sequenced in a study of blood T cell repertoires in COVID-19. Sequenced by immunoSEQ multiplex PCR; TCRdb stores in-frame clones only, minus some. The sample comprises hundreds of thousands of clones, approximately 90% of which are singletons, and 1.4% rests with the top ten. Sequenced material: peripheral blood. These receptors were taken from a woman aged 30 to 39 with active or convalescent COVID-19.

This chain's CDR3 is CASSYAAEANEQFF. In nucleotides, the CDR3 is TGTGCCAGCAGTTACGCGGCGGAAGCGAATGAGCAGTTCTTC. The chain couples TRBV6-5 to TRBJ2-1; unclear D gene. V shed 2 bases and J shed 7 bases, with 12 bases lying between them. CDR1 is MNHEY and CDR2 is SVGAGI in the germline V gene. This CDR3 is built from 14 residues.

This clone showed up just once. The J gene is TRBJ2-5, the V gene TRBV9, with D maybe TRBD2 (7 bases). Germline CDR1 and CDR2: SGDLS and YYNGEE. The germline V and J ends were trimmed by 9 bases and 1 base, with 19 bases remaining between them. This CDR3 has 15 amino acids. This CDR3 reads CATSSGGGFQETQYF. In DNA, the CDR3 is TGTGCCACCTCCTCTGGCGGGGGCTTCCAAGAGACCCAGTACTTC.

The gene calls are TRBV5-1 and TRBJ2-1, with 7 bases fitting TRBD2. The CDR3 extends over 13 amino acids. V lost 6 bases and J lost 3; bases outside the gene matches: 3. Germline values: CDR1 SGHRS, CDR2 YFSETQ. CDR3 in DNA: TGCGCCAGCATGGCTAGCGGCTACAATGAGCAGTTCTTC. Amino acids: CASMASGYNEQFF.

The chain carries TRBV3-1 (or the pseudogene TRBV3-2) and TRBJ2-1; TRBD1 matches at 9 bases. CDR1 and CDR2 (germline): LGHDT, YNNKEL (reference sequence). There are 13 residues in the CDR3. The V segment lost 4 bases and the J segment 10 bases; nucleotides outside the gene matches: 5. In nucleotides, the CDR3 is TGTGCCAGCAGCCCACAGGGGGCCAGGGAGCAGTTCTTC. Translating gives CASSPQGAREQFF.

The genes are TRBV23-1 and TRBJ1-6; 7 nucleotides match TRBD1. TRBV23-1 is flagged as an ORF with uncertain function. With V trimmed by 3 bases and J by 6 bases, 8 bases remained unmatched. CDR3 length: 16 residues. In DNA, the CDR3 is TGCGCCAGCAGTCATGGCCGGGACAGTCTTAATTCACCCCTCCACTTT. Its translation is CASSHGRDSLNSPLHF.

CDR3 loop: CASSILADTQYF. The CDR3 nucleotides are TGTGCCAGCAGTATACTAGCAGATACGCAGTATTTT. The genes are TRBV12-3 or TRBV12-4 and TRBJ2-3, with a tentative D call TRBD2 (5 bases). This CDR3 contains 12 residues. V shed 5 bases and J shed 4 bases, with 7 bases lying between them.

Concerning this clone: Other DNA variants within this sample encode the same CDR3. The chain links TRBV7-9 to TRBJ1-1, with TRBD1 as a possible D gene (6 bases). There are 13 residues in the CDR3. V dropped 6 bases and J dropped 1 base, with 9 bases sitting between them. The germline CDR1 and CDR2 sequences are SEHNR and FQNEAQ (reference sequence). The CDR3 DNA reads as TGTGCCAGCAGTTCGGACAGGAACACTGAAGCTTTCTTT. It codes for CASSSDRNTEAFF.

The CDR3 nucleotides are TGTGCCAGTAGTTACGCTCAGGGGTCAAGAAATGGCTACACCTTC. Translating gives CASSYAQGSRNGYTF. The V gene is TRBV19, the J gene TRBJ1-2; the D gene is possibly TRBD1 (6 bases). Trimming shortened V by 5 bases and J by 6 bases, and 19 bases separated the two germline ends. The CDR3 has 15 residues. Germline V gene lookup returns CDR1 LNHDA and CDR2 SQIVND (reference sequence).

This rearrangement joins TRBV19 to TRBJ1-4, with D perhaps matching TRBD1 (6 bases). V dropped 4 bases and J dropped 5 bases, with 14 bases sitting between them. This CDR3 has 15 amino acids. Germline lookup yields CDR1 LNHDA and CDR2 SQIVND (reference sequence). CDR3 DNA sequence: TGTGCCAGTAGTAGCCCTCAACAGGGAAATGAAAAACTGTTTTTT. Translated, it gives CASSSPQQGNEKLFF.

This clone was counted once. The rearrangement joins TRBV10-3 to TRBJ1-5; TRBD1 aligns across 7 bases. The CDR3 has 14 residues. The J segment lost 1 base and the V segment lost 6 bases, leaving 3 bases of the junction unmatched. The germline CDR1 and CDR2 sequences are ENHRY and SYGVKD. CDR3 residues: CAIREGQSNQPQHF. Here the CDR3 DNA reads TGTGCCATCAGAGAGGGACAGAGCAATCAGCCCCAGCATTTT.

This rearrangement joins TRBV4-1 to TRBJ1-5; no clear D gene. This CDR3 has 13 residues. V lost 2 bases and J lost 5, with 7 bases in between. The V gene's germline CDR1 is MGHRA and CDR2 YSYEKL. CDR3 in amino acids: CASSQFGDQPQHF. The CDR3 DNA is TGCGCCAGCAGCCAATTTGGAGATCAGCCCCAGCATTTT.

The table lists this clone with a few counts. V gene TRBV19 combines with J gene TRBJ2-2; 16 bases agree with TRBD2. This CDR3 is 17 amino acids long. The germline gives CDR1 LNHDA, CDR2 SQIVND (reference sequence). The junction had 5 bases not matched to a gene; V was cut back by 6 bases and J by 4 bases. The CDR3 sequence is CASRQGLAGGPTGELFF. The CDR3, as DNA: TGTGCCAGTAGGCAGGGACTAGCGGGGGGGCCCACCGGGGAGCTGTTTTTT.

This rearrangement joins TRBV5-5 to TRBJ1-2; a possible D gene is TRBD1 (6 bases). Trimming took 0 bases from V and 2 from J, leaving 11 bases between them. The CDR3 loop spans 15 amino acids. Per germline, CDR1 SGHKS and CDR2 YYEKEE (reference sequence). CDR3 in DNA: TGTGCCAGCAGCTTGGCCGGGACAAAAAACTATGGCTACACCTTC. Its protein product is CASSLAGTKNYGYTF.

Here the CDR3 reads CASSQGGKNIQYF. Written as DNA, the CDR3 is TGCGCCAGCAGTCAGGGGGGCAAAAACATTCAGTACTTC. J is TRBJ2-4 and V is TRBV10-1, with D maybe TRBD1 (7 bases). Deletions cut 5 bases from V and 3 bases from J, with 8 bases between. Germline loops: CDR1 WNHNN, CDR2 SYGVQD (reference sequence). CDR3 length: 13 amino acids.

The CDR3 loop is CASSQQDRESSPLHF. The CDR3 coding sequence is TGTGCCAGCAGCCAACAGGACAGGGAAAGTTCACCCCTCCACTTT. J is TRBJ1-6 and V is TRBV4-2, with TRBD1 identical over 8 bases. This CDR3 is built from 15 residues. Germline trimming cut 2 bases from V and 9 bases from J; bases unmatched to any gene: 6. Germline-derived CDR1 and CDR2 are LGHNA and YNFKEQ.

The chain couples TRBV28 to TRBJ2-7; the match to TRBD1 covers 7 bases. CDR3 length: 15 amino acids. V lost 6 bases, J lost 4 bases, and 12 bases stayed unmatched. Germline CDR1 reads MDHEN; CDR2 reads SYDVKM. The CDR3 bases are TGTGCCAGCAGAAGGCCGGGGACAGTGGGGTACGAGCAGTACTTC. Translation: CASRRPGTVGYEQYF.

The chain links TRBV11-2 to TRBJ2-1; D perhaps matches TRBD2 (5 bases). Germline V lookup: CDR1 SGHAT, CDR2 FQNNGV. The CDR3 consists of 13 residues. Trimming took 5 bases from V and 8 from J, leaving 13 bases between them. The CDR3 is CASSPRIAHEQFF. The DNA for the CDR3 is TGTGCCAGCAGCCCTAGAATAGCGCATGAGCAGTTCTTC.

This chain connects TRBV9 to TRBJ2-1, with TRBD1 matching 7 bases. This CDR3 comprises 16 residues. Germline CDR1 and CDR2: SGDLS and YYNGEE. The V gene end was trimmed by 4 bases and the J gene end by 6 bases; junction bases not matched to a gene: 13. The CDR3 is CASSTNLGQIRNEQFF. CDR3 DNA: TGTGCCAGCAGCACGAACCTGGGACAGATCCGCAATGAGCAGTTCTTC.